The next 5 T cell receptor beta chains were all read from a single sample in a study of blood T cell repertoires in COVID-19. The method was immunoSEQ multiplex PCR; TCRdb's version includes in-frame clones alone and lacks a portion of them. Of some 250,000 clones listed, 85% to 90% are singletons. The sequenced sample was PBMCs or T cells enriched from blood (not recorded which). The receptors come from a young woman with acute COVID-19.

The rearrangement joins TRBV20-1 to TRBJ2-7; D perhaps matches TRBD2 (5 bases). CDR3 length: 11 residues. Germline-derived CDR1 and CDR2 are DFQATT and SNEGSKA (reference sequence). The CDR3 is CSGLLSYEQYF. The CDR3 region has the DNA TGCAGCGGACTCTTGTCCTACGAGCAGTACTTC.

This clone was recorded a few times. The J gene is TRBJ1-1, the V gene TRBV27; D may be TRBD1 (5 bases). In germline, CDR1 is MNHEY, CDR2 SMNVEV (reference sequence). Trimming cost V 4 bases and J 0 bases, with 9 bases left between them. The CDR3 sequence is 14 residues long. CDR3 residues: CASSSGFMNTEAFF. The CDR3 bases are TGTGCCAGCAGTTCAGGGTTCATGAACACTGAAGCTTTCTTT.

The gene calls are TRBV11-3 and TRBJ2-5; TRBD2 matches at 11 bases. This CDR3 is built from 15 residues. The germline V gene has CDR1 SGHNT and CDR2 YENEEA. Trimming cost V 5 bases and J 2 bases; bases outside gene matches: 4. CDR3 in amino acids: CASSRLAGPQETQYF. The CDR3 DNA reads TGTGCCAGCAGCCGACTAGCGGGGCCTCAAGAGACCCAGTACTTC. The variable domain in full, completed from reference TRBV11-3 and TRBJ2-5, reads EAGVVQSPRYKIIEKKQPVAFWCNPISGHNTLYWYLQNLGQGPELLIRYENEEAVDDSQLPKDRFSAERLKGVDSTLKIQPAELGDSAVYLCASSRLAGPQETQYFGPGTRLLVL.

The V gene is TRBV12-3 or TRBV12-4, the J gene TRBJ1-1; no reliable D call. Trimming removed 3 bases from V and 1 base from J, with 6 bases in between. This CDR3 has 13 residues. The CDR3 bases are TGTGCCAGCAGTTTGCAGGAGAACACTGAAGCTTTCTTT. This codes for CASSLQENTEAFF.

The chain carries TRBV11-2 and TRBJ2-3; TRBD2 aligns across 11 bases. CDR1 and CDR2 (germline): SGHAT, FQNNGV. V lost 5 bases and J lost 0; bases outside the gene matches: 1. The CDR3 covers 15 residues. CDR3 sequence (DNA): TGTGCCAGCAGCGTAGCGGGGGGGAGCACAGATACGCAGTATTTT. It is translated as CASSVAGGSTDTQYF.